A single sample gave rise to the 6 T cell receptor beta chains below, sequenced in a study of cytomegalovirus exposure and HLA in healthy donors. The assay was immunoSEQ multiplex PCR, and TCRdb's table has in-frame clones only and misses some. Among 200,000 or so clones listed, just over 90% were seen once. Material: PBMCs. The receptor set was obtained from a woman between 18 and 29 years old in good health and CMV-seronegative.

The count of this clone is one. J is TRBJ1-2 and V is TRBV20-1; D is ambiguous. Per germline, CDR1 DFQATT and CDR2 SNEGSKA (reference sequence). Trimming took off 3 bases at V and 6 bases at J, with 5 bases between the two ends. CDR3 size: 10 residues. The CDR3 protein is CSASRDGYTF. For the CDR3, the DNA is TGCAGTGCTAGTCGAGATGGCTACACCTTC.

This clone was detected only a few times. V gene TRBV5-5 combines with J gene TRBJ1-5; a weak D match, TRBD1 (5 bases). V lost 4 bases, J lost 6 bases, and 8 bases lay in between. The CDR3 extends over 12 amino acids. The germline V gene has CDR1 SGHKS and CDR2 YYEKEE (reference sequence). The DNA of the CDR3 is TGTGCCAGCAGCGCGGACACTCAGCCCCAGCATTTT. It is translated as CASSADTQPQHF.

The chain uses TRBV7-2 and TRBJ2-7; TRBD2 agrees at 12 bases. Germline CDR1 SGHTA, CDR2 FQGNSA. V was pared by 1 base and J by 6 bases, with 4 bases of the junction left unmatched. CDR3 size: 15 residues. Here the CDR3 reads CASSLGLAGGREQYF. As DNA, the CDR3 is TGTGCCAGCAGCTTAGGGCTAGCGGGAGGGCGCGAGCAGTACTTC.

This chain connects TRBV27 to TRBJ2-3; 7 nucleotides line up with TRBD1. The germline gives CDR1 MNHEY, CDR2 SMNVEV (reference sequence). V dropped 6 bases and J dropped 3; count of bases not matched to a gene: 24. The CDR3 is made up of 20 amino acids. CDR3 bases: TGTGCCAGCAGCCGGGAAGCGGAGAAAAGACAACCGGGACAGACAGATACGCAGTATTTT. It translates to CASSREAEKRQPGQTDTQYF.

The genes are TRBV9 and TRBJ2-1, with no clear D. V shed 0 bases and J shed 8 bases, with 12 bases lying between them. This CDR3 has 14 residues. In germline, CDR1 is SGDLS, CDR2 YYNGEE. The CDR3 nucleotides read TGTGCCAGCAGCGTAGGTCAAGGTGGAGATGAGCAGTTCTTC. Its protein is CASSVGQGGDEQFF.

The chain combines TRBV19 with TRBJ2-1; 10 bases map to TRBD2. CDR1 is LNHDA, CDR2 SQIVND, per germline (reference sequence). After removal of 9 bases from V and 0 bases from J, the junction contained 5 bases not matched to a gene. CDR3 length: 15 amino acids. The CDR3 region has the DNA TGTGCCAGCAAACTAGCGGGGAGCTCCTACAATGAGCAGTTCTTC. Amino acids: CASKLAGSSYNEQFF.